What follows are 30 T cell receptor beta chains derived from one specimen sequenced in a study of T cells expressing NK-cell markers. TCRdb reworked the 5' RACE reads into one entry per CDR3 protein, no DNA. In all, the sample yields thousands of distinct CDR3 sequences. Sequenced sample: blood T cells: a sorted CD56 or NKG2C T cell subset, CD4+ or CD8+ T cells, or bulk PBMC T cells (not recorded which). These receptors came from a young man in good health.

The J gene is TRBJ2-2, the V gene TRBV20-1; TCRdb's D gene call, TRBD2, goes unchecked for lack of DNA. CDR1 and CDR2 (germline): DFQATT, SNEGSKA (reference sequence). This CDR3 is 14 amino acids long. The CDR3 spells CSAISGPNTGELFF.

The CDR3 spells CASSQDPGGLGEQFF. The genes are TRBV4-2 and TRBJ2-1; with no DNA, the TCRdb D assignment of TRBD2 cannot be verified. The CDR3 spans 15 residues. Germline assignment: CDR1 LGHNA and CDR2 YNFKEQ.

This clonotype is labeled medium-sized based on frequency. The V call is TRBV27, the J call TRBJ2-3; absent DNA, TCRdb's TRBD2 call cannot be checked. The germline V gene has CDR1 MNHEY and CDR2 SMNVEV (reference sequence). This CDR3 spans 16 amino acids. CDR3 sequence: CASSPVTSGNTDTQYF.

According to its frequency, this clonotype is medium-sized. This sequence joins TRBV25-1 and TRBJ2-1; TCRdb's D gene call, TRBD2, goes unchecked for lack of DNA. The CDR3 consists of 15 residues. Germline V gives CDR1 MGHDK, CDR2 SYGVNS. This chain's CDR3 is CARQTSGLSYNEQFF.

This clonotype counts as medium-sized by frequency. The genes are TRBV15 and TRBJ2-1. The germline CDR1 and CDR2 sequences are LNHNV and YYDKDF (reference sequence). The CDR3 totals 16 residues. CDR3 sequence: CATSPLSGSHNNEQFF. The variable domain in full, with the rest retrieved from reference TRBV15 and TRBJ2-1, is DAMVIQNPRYQVTQFGKPVTLSCSQTLNHNVMYWYQQKSSQAPKLLFHYYDKDFNNEADTPDNFQSRRPNTSFCFLDIRSPGLGDTAMYLCATSPLSGSHNNEQFFGPGTRLTVL.

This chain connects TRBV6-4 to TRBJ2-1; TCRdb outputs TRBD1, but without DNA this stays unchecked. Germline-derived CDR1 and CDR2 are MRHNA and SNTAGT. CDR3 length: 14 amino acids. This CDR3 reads CASSDRGPYNEQFF.

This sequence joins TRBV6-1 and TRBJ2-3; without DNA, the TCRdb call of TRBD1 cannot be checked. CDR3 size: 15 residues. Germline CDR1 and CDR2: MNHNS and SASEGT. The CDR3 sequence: CASRRTGGSTDTQYF.

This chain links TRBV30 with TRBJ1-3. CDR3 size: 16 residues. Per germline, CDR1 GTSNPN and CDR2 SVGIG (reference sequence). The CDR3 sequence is CAWSVKGESRRNTIYF. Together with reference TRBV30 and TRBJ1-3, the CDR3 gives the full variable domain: SQTIHQWPATLVQPVGSPLSLECTVEGTSNPNLYWYRQAAGRGLQLLFYSVGIGQISSEVPQNLSASRPQDRQFILSSKKLLLSDSGFYLCAWSVKGESRRNTIYFGEGSWLTVV.

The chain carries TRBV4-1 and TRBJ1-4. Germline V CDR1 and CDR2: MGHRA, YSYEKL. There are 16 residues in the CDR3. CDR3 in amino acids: CASSHPQLAPNEKLFF.

The CDR3 loop reads CASRNGQAATNEKLFF. The gene calls are TRBV6-1 and TRBJ1-4; TCRdb's assignment of TRBD1 cannot be checked, as there is no DNA. The CDR3 totals 16 residues. Germline V gene lookup returns CDR1 MNHNS and CDR2 SASEGT.

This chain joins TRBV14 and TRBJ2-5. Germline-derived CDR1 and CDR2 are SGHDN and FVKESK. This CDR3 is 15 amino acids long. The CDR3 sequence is CASSHFSELRETQYF.

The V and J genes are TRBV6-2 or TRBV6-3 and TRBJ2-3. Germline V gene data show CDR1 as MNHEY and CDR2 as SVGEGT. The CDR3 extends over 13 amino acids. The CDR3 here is CASSYGVTDTQYF.

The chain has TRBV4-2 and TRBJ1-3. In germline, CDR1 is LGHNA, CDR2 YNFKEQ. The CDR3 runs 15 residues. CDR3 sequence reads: CASSQDRFPGNTIYF.

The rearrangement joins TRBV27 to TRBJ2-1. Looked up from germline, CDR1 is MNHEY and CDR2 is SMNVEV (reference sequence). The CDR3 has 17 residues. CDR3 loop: CASRPTTIAQLYNEQFF.

The CDR3 here is CASSRQGITDTQYF. The chain uses TRBV6-4 and TRBJ2-3. The CDR3 sequence is 14 residues long. CDR1 is MRHNA, CDR2 SNTAGT, per germline.

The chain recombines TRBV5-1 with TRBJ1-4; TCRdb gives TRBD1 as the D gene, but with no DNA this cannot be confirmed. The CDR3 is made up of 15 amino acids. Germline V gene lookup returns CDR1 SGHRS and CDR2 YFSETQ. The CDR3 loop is CASSPARQLGEKLFF.

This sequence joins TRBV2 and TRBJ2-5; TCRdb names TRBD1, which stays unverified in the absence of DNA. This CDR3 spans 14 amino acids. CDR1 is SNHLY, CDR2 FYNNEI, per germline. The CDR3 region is CASRGTTSGETQYF.

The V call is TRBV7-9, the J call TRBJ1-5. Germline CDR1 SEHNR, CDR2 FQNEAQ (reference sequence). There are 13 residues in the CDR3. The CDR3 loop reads CASSGSGNQPQHF.

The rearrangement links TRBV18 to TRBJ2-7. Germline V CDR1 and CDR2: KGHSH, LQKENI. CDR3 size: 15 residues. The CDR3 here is CASSPPRGASYEQYF.

The CDR3 is CASSLYSNQPQHF. The gene calls are TRBV18 and TRBJ1-5. The CDR3 has 13 amino acids. Germline loops: CDR1 KGHSH, CDR2 LQKENI.

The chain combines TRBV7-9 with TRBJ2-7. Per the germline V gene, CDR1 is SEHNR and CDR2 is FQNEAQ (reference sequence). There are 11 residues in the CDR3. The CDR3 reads CASSSSGEQYF.

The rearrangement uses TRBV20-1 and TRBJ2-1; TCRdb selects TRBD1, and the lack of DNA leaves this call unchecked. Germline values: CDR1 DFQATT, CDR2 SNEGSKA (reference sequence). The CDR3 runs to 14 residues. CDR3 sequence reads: CSAGGSTATNEQFF.

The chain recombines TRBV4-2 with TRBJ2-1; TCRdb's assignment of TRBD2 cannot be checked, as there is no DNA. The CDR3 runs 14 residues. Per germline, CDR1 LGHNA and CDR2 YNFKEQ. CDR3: CASSQGTVSNEQFF.

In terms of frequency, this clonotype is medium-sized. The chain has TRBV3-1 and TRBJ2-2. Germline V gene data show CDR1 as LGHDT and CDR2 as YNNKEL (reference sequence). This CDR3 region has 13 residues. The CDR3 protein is CASSQGRNGELFF.

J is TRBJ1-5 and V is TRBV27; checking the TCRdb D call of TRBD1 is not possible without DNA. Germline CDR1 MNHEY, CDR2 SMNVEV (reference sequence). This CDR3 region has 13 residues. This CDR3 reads CASSVGGFQPQHF.

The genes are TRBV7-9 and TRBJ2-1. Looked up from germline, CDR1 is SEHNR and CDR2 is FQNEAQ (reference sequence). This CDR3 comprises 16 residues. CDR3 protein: CASSLAPGSWDNEQFF.

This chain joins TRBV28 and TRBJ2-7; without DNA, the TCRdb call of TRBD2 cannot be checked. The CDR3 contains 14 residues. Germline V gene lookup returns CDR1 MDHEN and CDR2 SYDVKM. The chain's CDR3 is CASSLPGGSYEQYF.

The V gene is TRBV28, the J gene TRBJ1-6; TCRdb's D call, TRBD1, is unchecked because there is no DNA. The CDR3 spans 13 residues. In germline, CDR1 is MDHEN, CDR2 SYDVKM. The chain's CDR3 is CASSRDINSPLHF.

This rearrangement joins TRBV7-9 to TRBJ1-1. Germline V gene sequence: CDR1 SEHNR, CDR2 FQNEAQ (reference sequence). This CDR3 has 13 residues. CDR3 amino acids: CASSPTWGTEAFF.

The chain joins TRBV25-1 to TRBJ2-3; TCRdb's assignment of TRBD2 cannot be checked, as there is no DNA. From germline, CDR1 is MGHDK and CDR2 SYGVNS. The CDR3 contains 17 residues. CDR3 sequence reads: CASSEFGLAGGGDTQYF.